These 9 T cell receptor beta chains share one sample of origin, sequenced in a study of blood T cell repertoires in COVID-19. The method was immunoSEQ multiplex PCR; TCRdb's version includes in-frame clones alone and lacks a portion of them. The sample yields 250,000 to 300,000 clones, approximately 91% seen once. The sequenced sample was PBMCs or T cells enriched from blood (not recorded which). The receptors were sampled from a human donor in a cohort exposed to, infected with or recovered from COVID-19 (not recorded which). The donor label of this sample is uncertain.

The genes are TRBV4-1 and TRBJ1-2, with D perhaps TRBD1 (6 bases). V lost 2 bases and J lost 0, with 13 bases in between. Germline V lookup: CDR1 MGHRA, CDR2 YSYEKL. This CDR3 contains 16 residues. The CDR3 nucleotides are TGCGCCAGCAGCCAATCAACAGGGAGCCCTAACTATGGCTACACCTTC. Protein product: CASSQSTGSPNYGYTF.

This clone appeared a few times. This sequence joins TRBV15 and TRBJ1-2; D gene unclear. CDR3 length: 15 amino acids. Germline-derived CDR1 and CDR2 are LNHNV and YYDKDF (reference sequence). Trimming shortened V by 0 bases and J by 3 bases, and 11 bases separated the two germline ends. CDR3: CATSRDLTEDYGYTF. Here the CDR3 DNA reads TGTGCCACCAGCAGAGATCTAACAGAAGACTATGGCTACACCTTC.

The chain employs TRBV18 and TRBJ1-5, with 7 bases aligning to TRBD1. V lost 2 bases to trimming and J lost 6 bases; unmatched junction nucleotides: 4. This CDR3 contains 14 residues. CDR1 and CDR2 (germline): KGHSH, LQKENI. CDR3 in amino acids: CASSPDRARQPQHF. CDR3 coding DNA: TGTGCCAGCTCACCAGACAGGGCTCGTCAGCCCCAGCATTTT.

The gene calls are TRBV19 and TRBJ1-1; a weak D match, TRBD1 (5 bases). The ends were cut back, 4 bases at V and 4 bases at J, with 13 bases in the middle. Looked up from germline, CDR1 is LNHDA and CDR2 is SQIVND (reference sequence). This CDR3 contains 14 residues. Here the CDR3 DNA reads TGTGCCAGTAGTAGGGGATCACAGGTCACTGAAGCTTTCTTT. Translating gives CASSRGSQVTEAFF. The entire variable domain, with the rest obtained from reference TRBV19 and TRBJ1-1, is as follows: DGGITQSPKYLFRKEGQNVTLSCEQNLNHDAMYWYRQDPGQGLRLIYYSQIVNDFQKGDIAEGYSVSREKKESFPLTVTSAQKNPTAFYLCASSRGSQVTEAFFGQGTRLTVV.

The V and J genes are TRBV30 and TRBJ1-5, with D perhaps matching TRBD1 (6 bases). Trimming removed 0 bases from V and 7 bases from J, with 10 bases in between. Germline CDR1 is GTSNPN and CDR2 is SVGIG (reference sequence). The CDR3 consists of 13 residues. CDR3 nucleotide sequence: TGTGCCTGGAGTGTGTTGGGGGCCCAGCCCCAGCATTTT. This translates into CAWSVLGAQPQHF.

CDR3 protein: CASTPKGDYGYTF. CDR3 in DNA: TGTGCCAGTACCCCGAAGGGGGACTATGGCTACACCTTC. This rearrangement joins TRBV19 to TRBJ1-2; D is possibly TRBD1 (6 bases). There are 13 residues in the CDR3. Looked up from germline, CDR1 is LNHDA and CDR2 is SQIVND (reference sequence). V was pared by 7 bases and J by 3 bases, with 12 bases between.

J is TRBJ2-5 and V is TRBV9; TRBD2 aligns across 8 bases. This CDR3 comprises 14 residues. Germline assignment: CDR1 SGDLS and CDR2 YYNGEE. The trim removed 0 bases at V and 5 bases at J, leaving 3 bases unmatched. This chain's CDR3 is CASSVAGGPETQYF. Here the CDR3 DNA reads TGTGCCAGCAGCGTAGCGGGGGGGCCGGAGACCCAGTACTTC.

The rearrangement links TRBV6-5 to TRBJ1-2, with 7 bases identical to TRBD1. J was trimmed by 4 bases and V by 6 bases; bases with no gene match: 8. This CDR3 contains 14 residues. Germline V gives CDR1 MNHEY, CDR2 SVGAGI. CDR3 nucleotide sequence: TGTGCCAGCAGCTATGACAGGGAAGCCTATGGCTACACCTTC. This encodes CASSYDREAYGYTF.

This chain connects TRBV9 to TRBJ2-7, with D possibly being TRBD1 (6 bases). V was trimmed by 3 bases and J by 9 bases, leaving 22 bases between them. Germline CDR1 and CDR2: SGDLS and YYNGEE. CDR3 length: 15 residues. The DNA of the CDR3 is TGTGCCAGCAGCGGACGACAGGAATCAAGGTTGGTGCAGTACTTC. Amino acid sequence: CASSGRQESRLVQYF.